This T cell receptor (beta chain) stems from a study of blood T cell repertoires in COVID-19. Deletions cut 7 bases from V and 3 bases from J, with 15 bases between. The CDR3 is 14 amino acids. Germline V CDR1 and CDR2: SGHTA, FQGNSA. TCRdb's copy holds only in-frame clones and misses some; the assay was immunoSEQ multiplex PCR. The sample includes some 460,000 clones, 85% to 90% of them seen just once. The chain has TRBV7-2 and TRBJ2-5; D is possibly TRBD2 (6 bases). The sequenced material came from peripheral blood. The clonotype comes from a woman aged 25 to 39 with acute or convalescent COVID-19. For the CDR3, the DNA is TGTGCCAGCACCCCAGGAGGGGCGGAAGAGACCCAGTACTTC. Translated: CASTPGGAEETQYF.